This TCR beta chain was retrieved from a study of T cell responses to AZD1222 COVID-19 vaccine. Profiling relied on immunoSEQ multiplex PCR, and the TCRdb table lists in-frame clones only, not all of them. The data contain 150,000 to 200,000 clones, 90% to 95% of them singletons. Trimming took 4 bases from V and 8 from J; bases not matched to a gene: 6. CDR1 SGHRS and CDR2 YFSETQ come from the germline V gene. The CDR3 has 14 amino acids. V gene TRBV5-1 combines with J gene TRBJ1-4; 9 bases fit TRBD1. Sequencing was performed on peripheral blood, taken on day 0 of AZD1222 vaccination. The sequence came from an adult in good health. CDR3 in DNA: TGCGCCAGCAGCCCGGACAGGGGTTGGGAAAAACTGTTTTTT. It specifies CASSPDRGWEKLFF.